Detailed here is one T cell receptor beta chain. Its cognate antigen has yet to be identified. Base qualities are not at hand, and no much larger clone is one base apart. Genomic DNA was extracted from sorted cells for sequencing of the TCRbeta CDR3 region. The immunoSEQ Assay was used for sequencing of TCRbeta CDR3 regions. TCRdb re-hosts the immuneACCESS table, in-frame sequences only. Its copies lack some clones; in the studies checked, an unresolved V gene accounts for under half of them, and the cause for the rest is not known. The sample contains 30,000 to 40,000 clones, roughly 79% of them found a single time. The ten top clones hold about 19% of the sample. This sample was included in a study of OX40 agonist ivuxolimab in advanced cancers. In the study overall: Ivuxolimab was an agonistic, fully human IgG2 monoclonal antibody directed against OX40 (CD134), a costimulatory receptor. Intravenous ivuxolimab was administered to patients every 2 weeks at six dose levels: 0.01, 0.1, 0.3, 1.5, 3 and 10 mg/kg. The paper covers the monotherapy dose-escalation part of the phase I ivuxolimab trial, which included N of about 50 patients. The purpose of peripheral TCRbeta sequencing was to test whether ivuxolimab changed TCR sequence diversity and led to clonal T-cell expansion. Prior anti-PD-1, anti-PD-L1 or anti-CTLA-4 therapy was permitted, and checkpoint inhibitors had been received by roughly two fifths of dose-escalation patients. In the dose-escalation cohort, 82.7% of patients were male, and the mean age was 60 years with a range of roughly 20 to 80. Of the approximately 50 dose-escalation patients, hepatocellular carcinoma was present in about 20, melanoma in about 15, renal cell carcinoma in 9 and head and neck cancer in 9. Three dose-escalation patients achieved partial responses, one with hepatocellular carcinoma and two with cutaneous melanoma. Points the paper makes about the study in general: Clonal expansion of both CD4+ and CD8+ blood T cells was observed from baseline to week 6 at doses 0.1 to 3.0 mg/kg. Antigen specificity was not determined for the clonally expanded peripheral T cells. Low levels of normalized T-cell clonal expansion were also seen in some nonresponding patients. In partial responders in the 0.1-3.0 mg/kg groups, normalized peripheral clonal expansion was found to be among the lowest, especially among CD8+ T cells. After ivuxolimab, expanded clones were on average more numerous among CD8+ T cells than among CD4+ T cells.

Patients with a history of autoimmune disease or receiving systemic immunosuppression were excluded from the trial. Peripheral blood for TCR sequencing was collected from all dose cohorts at baseline, on cycle 4 day 1, and on cycle 7 day 1. The samples were drawn from a first-in-human, open-label, multicenter phase I dose-escalation trial of ivuxolimab. Adults with locally advanced or metastatic head and neck squamous cell, hepatocellular, melanoma or renal cell carcinoma were enrolled in the trial. Before TCR sequencing, CD4+ T cells and CD8+ T cells were sorted from peripheral blood as separate populations. Sequencing used CD4+ or CD8+ T cells sorted from blood, obtained in a trial of the OX40 agonist ivuxolimab. The clonotype originates from an adult with an advanced solid tumor such as melanoma, head and neck, liver or kidney cancer.

The CDR3 region reads CASSYRKPYTYGYTF. DNA sequence: TGTGCCAGCAGTTACCGAAAGCCGTATACCTATGGCTACACCTTC. Recombination linked TRBV6-5 to TRBJ1-2; the D gene lacks a confident call. The CDR1 and CDR2 encoded by the germline V gene are MNHEY and SVGAGI. From the cysteine up to the phenylalanine, the CDR3 has a length of 15 residues. Of all the DNA, just the CDR3 is kept, 45 bases in frame from base 1. V is pared back by 2 bases and J by 4 bases, with 14 bases lying between the germline termini.